The 20 T cell receptor beta chains below were found in one sample sequenced in a study of shared clonotypes between healthy human individuals. The assay was immunoSEQ multiplex PCR, and TCRdb's table has in-frame clones only and misses some. The sample shows about half a million clones, 79% of them seen only once. The specimen sequenced was PBMCs. Source of these receptors: a woman aged 40 to 55 in good health. Some clones in this sample may be carry-over from other donors' samples.

V and J are TRBV28 and TRBJ1-1, with D unresolved. The CDR3 contains 13 residues. With 2 bases removed from V and 3 bases from J, the gap between germline ends came to 7 bases. In germline, CDR1 is MDHEN, CDR2 SYDVKM. The DNA for the CDR3 is TGTGCCAGCAGTTTAGGGCCTTACACTGAAGCTTTCTTT. It is translated as CASSLGPYTEAFF.

The rearrangement uses TRBV30 and TRBJ1-5, with D hard to call. V lost 3 bases and J 7 bases, leaving 10 bases between the germline ends. The CDR3 sequence is 12 residues long. Germline-derived CDR1 and CDR2 are GTSNPN and SVGIG (reference sequence). This chain's CDR3 is CAWSPNGQPQHF. CDR3 coding DNA: TGTGCCTGGAGCCCTAATGGACAGCCCCAGCATTTT.

CDR3 in DNA: TGTGCCAGCAGCGTAGCAGCACACACAGATACGCAGTATTTT. Residues: CASSVAAHTDTQYF. This chain joins TRBV9 and TRBJ2-3; D gene ambiguous. CDR1 SGDLS and CDR2 YYNGEE come from the germline V gene. Trimming left V 0 bases short and J 2 bases short, with 7 bases between. The CDR3 runs to 14 residues.

V gene TRBV7-6 combines with J gene TRBJ2-5; either TRBD1 or TRBD2 may supply D (6 bases each). V lost 7 bases, J lost 4 bases, and 16 bases lay in between. Germline-derived CDR1 and CDR2 are SGHVS and FNYEAQ. The CDR3 runs to 14 residues. This CDR3 reads CASNPSPGAETQYF. CDR3 DNA sequence: TGTGCCAGCAACCCCAGCCCGGGGGCAGAGACCCAGTACTTC.

The V call is TRBV19, the J call TRBJ1-4, with D maybe TRBD1 (5 bases). The CDR3 loop spans 16 amino acids. CDR1 is LNHDA, CDR2 SQIVND, per germline (reference sequence). Trimming took off 1 base at V and 7 bases at J, with 16 bases between the two ends. CDR3 in DNA: TGTGCCAGTAGTATAGGGGTACGGTCCGGGGGTGAAAAACTGTTTTTT. Translation gives CASSIGVRSGGEKLFF.

The chain carries TRBV9 and TRBJ2-7; 7 bases line up with TRBD2. Germline V gene data show CDR1 as SGDLS and CDR2 as YYNGEE. CDR3 length: 15 residues. V shed 0 bases, J shed 2 bases, and the junction held 5 bases outside the gene matches. As DNA, the CDR3 is TGTGCCAGCAGCGTAGGTAGCGGGTTCGCCTACGAGCAGTACTTC. It specifies CASSVGSGFAYEQYF.

This chain connects TRBV11-2 to TRBJ2-5, with 8 bases identical to TRBD1. Germline trimming cut 5 bases from V and 3 bases from J; bases unmatched to any gene: 5. Germline V gives CDR1 SGHAT, CDR2 FQNNGV. The CDR3 totals 14 residues. The CDR3 protein is CASSNDRGKETQYF. In nucleotides, the CDR3 is TGTGCCAGCAGCAACGACAGGGGTAAAGAGACCCAGTACTTC.

The genes are TRBV4-2 and TRBJ1-1; D is unresolved. CDR3 length equals 16 residues. Germline V gives CDR1 LGHNA, CDR2 YNFKEQ. With 4 bases removed from V and 1 base from J, the gap between germline ends came to 16 bases. CDR3 residues: CASSPTMGVQNTEAFF. CDR3 nucleotides: TGTGCCAGCAGCCCCACAATGGGAGTCCAGAACACTGAAGCTTTCTTT.

The chain recombines TRBV5-1 with TRBJ2-7, with 9 bases lining up with TRBD1. This CDR3 comprises 15 residues. The germline V gene encodes CDR1 SGHRS and CDR2 YFSETQ. The V segment lost 4 bases and the J segment 3 bases; nucleotides outside the gene matches: 8. The CDR3 DNA sequence: TGCGCCAGCAGCACCCAACCGGGACAGGGCTACGAGCAGTACTTC. Amino acids: CASSTQPGQGYEQYF.

In nucleotides, the CDR3 is TGTGCCAGCAGTGAGGACAGCTGGGCTGCTGGCTACACCTTC. Translating it yields CASSEDSWAAGYTF. The V and J genes are TRBV2 and TRBJ1-2; weak D call: TRBD1 (6 bases). V gave up 3 bases and J gave up 7 bases, with 15 bases separating them. This CDR3 spans 14 amino acids. Germline loops: CDR1 SNHLY, CDR2 FYNNEI.

The chain combines TRBV2 with TRBJ2-7, with D maybe TRBD2 (6 bases). The CDR3 is 15 amino acids. CDR1 is SNHLY, CDR2 FYNNEI, per germline. Trimming shortened V by 1 base and J by 3 bases, and 13 bases separated the two germline ends. This chain's CDR3 is CASSEGGVKVYEQYF. The CDR3 nucleotides read TGTGCCAGCAGTGAAGGGGGGGTAAAAGTCTACGAGCAGTACTTC.

In its sample, this clone was seen a few times. This chain uses TRBV30 with TRBJ1-5; no firm D call. Trimming took off 0 bases at V and 6 bases at J, with 9 bases between the two ends. Per germline, CDR1 GTSNPN and CDR2 SVGIG (reference sequence). The CDR3 spans 13 residues. Written as DNA, the CDR3 is TGTGCCTGGAGTGTAGAAATCACTCAGCCCCAGCATTTT. Its protein product is CAWSVEITQPQHF.

This clone appeared a single time. The rearrangement uses TRBV7-8 and TRBJ1-5; D is unresolved. With 2 bases removed from V and 5 bases from J, the gap between germline ends came to 19 bases. The CDR3 contains 17 residues. In germline, CDR1 is SGHVS, CDR2 FQNEAQ. CDR3 sequence (DNA): TGTGCCAGCAGCTTAATCGAGCTCTCGGCCGCTGATCAGCCCCAGCATTTT. This codes for CASSLIELSAADQPQHF.

This clone was recorded a few times. The gene calls are TRBV18 and TRBJ2-7, with D perhaps assigned TRBD1 or TRBD2 (6 bases each). Trimming removed 2 bases at V and 3 bases at J, with 14 bases between. There are 15 residues in the CDR3. CDR1 is KGHSH and CDR2 is LQKENI in the germline V gene. Here the CDR3 DNA reads TGTGCCAGCTCACCAAGGGGGGACGGATACTACGAGCAGTACTTC. Translation: CASSPRGDGYYEQYF.

The chain couples TRBV28 to TRBJ2-1; no clear D. Trimming cost V 5 bases and J 8 bases, with 16 bases left between them. Germline values: CDR1 MDHEN, CDR2 SYDVKM. The CDR3 loop spans 14 amino acids. The DNA for the CDR3 is TGTGCCAGCAGTCCGACGAGAGGTGCCGATGAGCAGTTCTTC. Translated, it gives CASSPTRGADEQFF.

V gene TRBV4-2 combines with J gene TRBJ2-1; D perhaps matches TRBD2 (6 bases). Germline CDR1 reads LGHNA; CDR2 reads YNFKEQ. This CDR3 has 14 residues. V was pared by 0 bases and J by 8 bases, with 11 bases between. CDR3 sequence: CASSQETRVHEQFF. The CDR3 DNA follows: TGTGCCAGCAGCCAAGAGACTAGGGTTCATGAGCAGTTCTTC.

The chain is built from TRBV7-2 and TRBJ2-1; TRBD2 is a possible D gene (6 bases). Between the trimmed V and J ends, which lost 0 bases and 6 bases, there was a span of 15 bases. Looked up from germline, CDR1 is SGHTA and CDR2 is FQGNSA. The CDR3 sequence is 16 residues long. The CDR3 DNA is TGTGCCAGCAGCTTAGCGGGGGGATGGTCTTCCAATGAGCAGTTCTTC. It specifies CASSLAGGWSSNEQFF.

The rearrangement uses TRBV19 and TRBJ1-1; weak D call: TRBD1 (5 bases). CDR1 and CDR2 (germline): LNHDA, SQIVND (reference sequence). There are 13 residues in the CDR3. Between the trimmed V and J ends, which lost 3 bases and 5 bases, there was a span of 10 bases. CDR3 DNA: TGTGCCAGTAGTATGGGGGTCGGGACTGAAGCTTTCTTT. Translation: CASSMGVGTEAFF.

The chain employs TRBV27 and TRBJ2-7; TRBD1 or TRBD2 may be the D gene (5 bases each). The CDR3 contains 16 residues. The V and J ends lost 2 bases and 2 bases respectively, with 16 bases between them. The germline gives CDR1 MNHEY, CDR2 SMNVEV (reference sequence). The CDR3 here is CASSLAPGPTTYEQYF. The CDR3 region has the DNA TGTGCCAGCAGTTTAGCACCGGGACCCACAACCTACGAGCAGTACTTC.

This rearrangement joins TRBV30 to TRBJ1-1; TRBD1 is a possible D gene (5 bases). This CDR3 is 12 amino acids long. The V gene's germline CDR1 is GTSNPN and CDR2 SVGIG (reference sequence). Trimming pared 3 bases from V and 4 bases from J, leaving 9 bases between. The CDR3 bases are TGTGCCTGGAGGAGGGGAGGCACTGAAGCTTTCTTT. Translation gives CAWRRGGTEAFF.